The rows below give T cell receptor beta chains drawn from one sample of a study of early T cells in non-severe SARS-CoV-2 infection. MiXCR, run by TCRdb on the 5' RACE reads, gives a single entry per CDR3 protein. This sample has around 53,000 distinct CDR3 sequences; 12% occur once, and the top ten carry approximately 9.1%. The sequenced sample was whole blood. The source of these receptors is an adult who was a healthcare worker with PCR-confirmed SARS-CoV-2 infection or an uninfected control (not recorded which). Each CDR3 is given with its conserved first and last residue. A D gene is named only where the DNA matches it firmly. Only some rows state a clone size, as once, few, many or a class for expanded clones.

DNA: TGTGCCAGCACCCCGGAGGGAAACGGGGCCAACGTCCTGACTTTC; CDR3: CASTPEGNGANVLTF; size: .; J: TRBJ2-6; V: TRBV5-6; D: .
DNA: TGTGCCAGCACAATGGGACGGATGAACACTGAAGCTTTCTTT; CDR3: CASTMGRMNTEAFF; size: many; J: TRBJ1-1; V: TRBV11-3; D: .
DNA: TGTGCCAGCAGTTCCCCTAGCACAGATACGCAGTATTTT; CDR3: CASSSPSTDTQYF; size: once; J: TRBJ2-3; V: TRBV28; D: .
DNA: TGTGCCAGCAGCTTAGGGGGACAGCAAGAGACCCAGTACTTC; CDR3: CASSLGGQQETQYF; size: many; J: TRBJ2-5; V: TRBV7-2; D: TRBD1
DNA: TGTGCCAGCCAAGTCACAGATACGCAGTATTTT; CDR3: CASQVTDTQYF; size: .; J: TRBJ2-3; V: TRBV6-2/TRBV6-3; D: .
DNA: TGTGCCAGCAGTTACAGTGAGACCCAGTACTTC; CDR3: CASSYSETQYF; size: .; J: TRBJ2-5; V: TRBV6-2/TRBV6-3; D: .
DNA: TGTGCCAGCAGCCTACCTTGGGGAGATACGCAGTATTTT; CDR3: CASSLPWGDTQYF; size: few; J: TRBJ2-3; V: TRBV7-2; D: .
DNA: TGTGCCAGCAGAGGGACTAGCGGGAGGGATACGCAGTATTTT; CDR3: CASRGTSGRDTQYF; size: few; J: TRBJ2-3; V: TRBV3-1; D: TRBD2
DNA: TGTGCCAGCAGCTTACGGGGTATAGGCAATCAGCCCCAGCATTTT; CDR3: CASSLRGIGNQPQHF; size: many; J: TRBJ1-5; V: TRBV7-9; D: .
DNA: TGCAGTGCTCGAGACACACCTAACTATGGCTACACCTTC; CDR3: CSARDTPNYGYTF; size: few; J: TRBJ1-2; V: TRBV20-1; D: .
DNA: TGTGCCAGCATCCACCGGAGCTCCTATAATTCACCCCTCCACTTT; CDR3: CASIHRSSYNSPLHF; size: many; J: TRBJ1-6; V: TRBV6-4; D: .
DNA: TGCAGCGTGCAACAGGTTTATGCTGAAGTTTTCTTT; CDR3: CSVQQVYAEVFF; size: many; J: TRBJ1-1; V: TRBV29-1; D: .
DNA: TGCAGTGCTAGGGGTAGACAGGAGTTGAGCACCGGGGAGCTGTTTTTT; CDR3: CSARGRQELSTGELFF; size: .; J: TRBJ2-2; V: TRBV20-1; D: .
DNA: TGTGCCAGCTCATCGACAGTAACTGGGGCCAACGTCCTGACTTTC; CDR3: CASSSTVTGANVLTF; size: few; J: TRBJ2-6; V: TRBV18; D: .
DNA: TGTGCCAGCAGCGCCGGTCGCTCCACAGATACGCAGTATTTT; CDR3: CASSAGRSTDTQYF; size: few; J: TRBJ2-3; V: TRBV7-3; D: .
DNA: TGCAGCGTTGAAAGACTAGCGGGGGAGGATGAGCAGTTCTTC; CDR3: CSVERLAGEDEQFF; size: few; J: TRBJ2-1; V: TRBV29-1; D: TRBD2
DNA: TGTGCCAGCAGCTTAGGACAACCTAATTCACCCCTCCACTTT; CDR3: CASSLGQPNSPLHF; size: many; J: TRBJ1-6; V: TRBV7-9; D: .
DNA: TGTGCCACCAGCAGAGATGAGGGTGAAGCTTTCTTT; CDR3: CATSRDEGEAFF; size: many; J: TRBJ1-1; V: TRBV15; D: .
DNA: TGCAGCGTACGCCGTGGGGGCAGGACGGACAATGAGCAGTTCTTC; CDR3: CSVRRGGRTDNEQFF; size: .; J: TRBJ2-1; V: TRBV29-1; D: .
DNA: TGTGCCAGCAGTGTGGGGGGGGAGCCATCCTACGAGCAGTACTTC; CDR3: CASSVGGEPSYEQYF; size: .; J: TRBJ2-7; V: TRBV25-1; D: TRBD2
DNA: TGTGCCAGCAGTGTTCGGGAGGGCCCGGTGAATGAGCAGTTCTTC; CDR3: CASSVREGPVNEQFF; size: .; J: TRBJ2-1; V: TRBV13; D: TRBD2
DNA: TGTGCCAGCAGTTGGGGACTAGTTCGGGAGACCCAGTACTTC; CDR3: CASSWGLVRETQYF; size: .; J: TRBJ2-5; V: TRBV12-3/TRBV12-4; D: TRBD2
DNA: TGTGCCAGCAGCTCCCAAGACACCCAAGAGACCCAGTACTTC; CDR3: CASSSQDTQETQYF; size: few; J: TRBJ2-5; V: TRBV9; D: .
DNA: TGCAGCGCTACGGGACAGGGGGGAATCGAGCAGTACTTC; CDR3: CSATGQGGIEQYF; size: few; J: TRBJ2-7; V: TRBV29-1; D: TRBD1
DNA: TGCAGTGCTAGGGGAGACAGGGGAGGAAACATGAACACTGAAGCTTTCTTT; CDR3: CSARGDRGGNMNTEAFF; size: many; J: TRBJ1-1; V: TRBV20-1; D: TRBD1
DNA: TGTGCCAGCAGCTTTGACGGCTACGAGCAGTACTTC; CDR3: CASSFDGYEQYF; size: many; J: TRBJ2-7; V: TRBV5-5; D: .
DNA: TGTGCCAGTAGACTCAGCGGACAGGGCGCAGATACGCAGTATTTT; CDR3: CASRLSGQGADTQYF; size: .; J: TRBJ2-3; V: TRBV19; D: TRBD1
DNA: TGTGCCAGCAGCTTCGCAATCGTGGGGGGCACTGAAGCTTTCTTT; CDR3: CASSFAIVGGTEAFF; size: many; J: TRBJ1-1; V: TRBV11-2; D: .
DNA: TGTGCCAGCAGCGAAGGACAGGGAAACTACGAGCAGTACTTC; CDR3: CASSEGQGNYEQYF; size: few; J: TRBJ2-7; V: TRBV7-6; D: TRBD1
DNA: TGTGCCAGTAGTCGGGGGCAGTTGAACACTGAAGCTTTCTTT; CDR3: CASSRGQLNTEAFF; size: few; J: TRBJ1-1; V: TRBV19; D: .
DNA: TGTGCCAGCAGCGATGGAGATGGGGGACATTTGAACACTGAAGCTTTCTTT; CDR3: CASSDGDGGHLNTEAFF; size: many; J: TRBJ1-1; V: TRBV9; D: .
DNA: TGTGCCAGCAGCTTGCGGTACTCCTACGAGCAGTACTTC; CDR3: CASSLRYSYEQYF; size: few; J: TRBJ2-7; V: TRBV11-2; D: .
DNA: TGTGCCAGCAGCCCGACGACAGGTTACTCTGGGGCCAACGTCCTGACTTTC; CDR3: CASSPTTGYSGANVLTF; size: medium-sized; J: TRBJ2-6; V: TRBV7-2; D: .
DNA: TGTGCCAGCAGTTTCTTGGCAGGGGGCCTTCAGGGCTACACCTTC; CDR3: CASSFLAGGLQGYTF; size: many; J: TRBJ1-2; V: TRBV28; D: TRBD1
DNA: TGTGCCAGCAGTTTCCGTTTAGCGGACTCCTACAATGAGCAGTTCTTC; CDR3: CASSFRLADSYNEQFF; size: many; J: TRBJ2-1; V: TRBV12-3/TRBV12-4; D: .
DNA: TGTGCCAGTAGGCTACAGGGGGGGGGCACTGAAGCTTTCTTT; CDR3: CASRLQGGGTEAFF; size: many; J: TRBJ1-1; V: TRBV19; D: TRBD1
DNA: TGCAGCGCCGTGACAGGCAATGAGCAGTTCTTC; CDR3: CSAVTGNEQFF; size: few; J: TRBJ2-1; V: TRBV29-1; D: .
DNA: TGTGCCAGCAGCGATAAACGTACCGGGGAGCTGTTTTTT; CDR3: CASSDKRTGELFF; size: many; J: TRBJ2-2; V: TRBV7-6; D: .
DNA: TGTGCCAGCTGCTCCCCTCAGGGCACCGGGGAGCTGTTTTTT; CDR3: CASCSPQGTGELFF; size: .; J: TRBJ2-2; V: TRBV5-6; D: .
DNA: TGCGCCAGCAGTGTTTATCGGGAGACCCAGTACTTC; CDR3: CASSVYRETQYF; size: few; J: TRBJ2-5; V: TRBV10-1; D: .
DNA: TGCGCCAGCAGTGAGTCTTCACGGGGACTAGGCTTTAGCAGCTCCTACAATGAGCAGTTCTTC; CDR3: CASSESSRGLGFSSSYNEQFF; size: few; J: TRBJ2-1; V: TRBV10-2; D: TRBD2